The sequence of this T cell receptor (beta chain) was determined in a study of T-cell memory formation after mild COVID-19. Study findings and constraints: SARS-CoV-2 specificity was not confirmed for second-wave clones peaking on day 37. Day 15 to 85 contracting clones showed balanced CD4/CD8; day 15 to 37 expanders favored CD4+.

Constant-segment primers and 5'RACE yielded cDNA libraries for TCR alpha and TCR beta, each carrying sample barcodes and UMIs. One entry per CDR3 protein, called by TCRdb with MiXCR from the 5' RACE reads. This sample has roughly 240,000 distinct CDR3 sequences, with roughly 14% found just once. Germline values: CDR1 SEHNR, CDR2 FQNEAQ (reference sequence). This CDR3 has 14 amino acids. V lost 5 bases to trimming and J lost 8 bases, with 16 bases between them. Concerning this clonotype: As yet, its antigen is unknown.

The receptor was isolated from an adult woman who had mild COVID-19 (a few samples of this study predate the infection). Cell type and time point are not known. This chain connects TRBV7-9 to TRBJ2-1; no clear D. Input material: PBMCs or a T cell subset sorted from them (not recorded which). The CDR3 reads CASSATRSYDEQFF. CDR3 DNA: TGTGCCAGCAGCGCAACGAGATCATACGATGAGCAGTTCTTC.